The rows below give T cell receptor beta chains drawn from one sample of a study of metastatic and nonmetastatic thyroid tumors. TCRdb re-clonotyped the PCR reads through MiXCR. Of over 20,000 clones in the sample, more than 15% were seen once. Sequencing used blood. Receptor source: a female donor with papillary thyroid cancer or a benign thyroid nodule (not recorded which). Some clones in this sample may be carry-over from other donors' samples. CDR3s include the opening cysteine and the closing phenylalanine or tryptophan. Fields, in order: clone size, V gene, CDR3 protein. Clone size is not always given. Where it is, it says once, few, many or a class for expanded clones.

>-|TRBV5-1
CASSPETGAYEQYF
>many|TRBV6-1
CASEGSIGNTEAFF
>medium-sized|TRBV6-1
CASREVIYGYTF
>-|TRBV28
CASSLRDSSEKLFF
>few|TRBV2
CASKKDRETYNEQFF
>-|TRBV27
CASSSPGWTERGYNSPLHF
>many|TRBV5-4
CASSSSGRPTEAFF
>medium-sized|TRBV6-2/TRBV6-3
CATMSAGSYNEQFF
>-|TRBV6-1
CASSHLSYGYTF
>many|TRBV20-1
CSAWDRNTEAFF
>few|TRBV27
CASSLSRSLNTEAFF
>-|TRBV20-1
CSAPPGTYGYTF
>few|TRBV19
CASSPGPTGELFF
>many|TRBV14
CASSQGGTGVRRGYTF
>medium-sized|TRBV2
CASNLGQMRAFF
>medium-sized|TRBV10-2
CASSDQAGKEQYF
>many|TRBV11-2
CASSPTGIGEKAFF
>many|TRBV28
CASSLSGRALDTQYF
>many|TRBV25-1
CASSARRASGELFF
>many|TRBV29-1
CSVGQGATEAFF
>medium-sized|TRBV28
CASSLGDTQYF
>many|TRBV7-8
CASSFRDSSYNSPLHF
>-|TRBV5-4
CASSLGGGRGLVRVHSPLHF
>few|TRBV30
CAWSDISETGTDTEAFF
>many|TRBV12-3/TRBV12-4
CASSLGDSGGSTDTQYF
>-|TRBV6-4
CASKGGQGPHSNQPQHF